Listed here are 11 T cell receptor beta chains from one sample, sequenced in a study of blood T cell repertoires in COVID-19. Sequencing used immunoSEQ multiplex PCR; TCRdb keeps in-frame clones, though not all of them. Seen here are 150,000 to 200,000 clones, approximately 79% observed once, and the top ten hold 17%. The source material was peripheral blood. All receptors come from a man between 60 and 70 years old with active or convalescent COVID-19.

CDR3 DNA: TGCAGCGCCGTGTTGGCGGTAGCTGAAGCTTTCTTT. Translating it yields CSAVLAVAEAFF. The chain joins TRBV29-1 to TRBJ1-1, with D unresolved. Deletions cut 7 bases from V and 6 bases from J, with 15 bases between. The CDR3 is made up of 12 amino acids. The germline gives CDR1 SQVTM, CDR2 ANQGSEA.

DNA for the CDR3: TGTGCCAGCAGCGTGGGACAGAACTATGGCTACACCTTC. This encodes CASSVGQNYGYTF. The rearrangement links TRBV7-2 to TRBJ1-2; 7 bases fit TRBD1. CDR1 and CDR2 (germline): SGHTA, FQGNSA. Trimming at V came to 5 bases and at J to 2 bases, leaving 2 bases not matched to a gene. This CDR3 spans 13 amino acids.

This clone was seen just once. The rearrangement joins TRBV20-1 to TRBJ2-7; 7 bases are shared with TRBD1. CDR1 DFQATT and CDR2 SNEGSKA come from the germline V gene (reference sequence). CDR3 length equals 10 residues. The chain's CDR3 is CSGRGYEQYF. CDR3 nucleotide sequence: TGCAGCGGCAGGGGGTACGAGCAGTACTTC.

CDR3 in amino acids: CASSLASGRLDTQYF. The CDR3 region has the DNA TGTGCCAGCAGCTTGGCTAGCGGGAGGTTGGATACGCAGTATTTT. This chain links TRBV5-4 with TRBJ2-3; 11 bases align to TRBD2. This CDR3 contains 15 residues. CDR1 and CDR2 (germline): SGHNT, YYREEE (reference sequence). Trimming at V came to 0 bases and at J to 6 bases, leaving 3 bases not matched to a gene. Based on the CDR3 plus reference TRBV5-4 and TRBJ2-3, the full variable domain is ETGVTQSPTHLIKTRGQQVTLRCSSQSGHNTVSWYQQALGQGPQFIFQYYREEENGRGNFPPRFSGLQFPNYSSELNVNALELDDSALYLCASSLASGRLDTQYFGPGTRLTVL.

This clone is a singleton in its sample. This rearrangement joins TRBV5-6 to TRBJ1-2; 8 bases fit TRBD1. With 4 bases clipped from V and 6 bases from J, the junction kept 8 bases outside the gene matches. CDR1 and CDR2 (germline): SGHDT, YYEEEE. CDR3 length: 14 residues. For the CDR3, the DNA is TGTGCCAGCAGCCCCTGGGCAGGGGGCAATGGCTACACCTTC. Translation gives CASSPWAGGNGYTF.

The rearrangement uses TRBV6-5 and TRBJ2-7, with 8 bases aligning to TRBD1. The CDR3 has 14 amino acids. Germline V gene data show CDR1 as MNHEY and CDR2 as SVGAGI. Trimming at V came to 2 bases and at J to 6 bases, leaving 6 bases not matched to a gene. The CDR3 loop is CASSYARGLGEQYF. The CDR3 DNA follows: TGTGCCAGCAGTTACGCCAGGGGGCTCGGCGAGCAGTACTTC.

In DNA, the CDR3 is TGTGCCAGCAGTTCGGGACTAGCGGGAGGGGTTGTACAGACCCAGTACTTC. Its translation: CASSSGLAGGVVQTQYF. V is TRBV2 and J is TRBJ2-5, with TRBD2 identical over 16 bases. The J segment lost 6 bases and the V segment lost 5 bases, leaving 9 bases of the junction unmatched. This CDR3 region has 17 residues. In germline, CDR1 is SNHLY, CDR2 FYNNEI.

The rearrangement links TRBV3-1 (or the pseudogene TRBV3-2) to TRBJ2-7; 8 bases are a match to TRBD1. The V gene's germline CDR1 is LGHDT and CDR2 YNNKEL (reference sequence). Trimming removed 5 bases from V and 6 bases from J; junction bases left unmatched: 3. The CDR3 is made up of 12 amino acids. Written as DNA, the CDR3 is TGTGCCAGCAGCGCAGGGGGCGCCGAGCAGTACTTC. It translates to CASSAGGAEQYF.

The chain links TRBV27 to TRBJ2-7; 15 bases line up with TRBD2. Trimming removed 0 bases from V and 3 bases from J; junction bases left unmatched: 12. This CDR3 spans 20 amino acids. Germline V gives CDR1 MNHEY, CDR2 SMNVEV (reference sequence). In nucleotides, the CDR3 is TGTGCCAGCAGTTTATCGTTCGGGGCGGGACTAGCGGGAGGATTCTACGAGCAGTACTTC. This translates into CASSLSFGAGLAGGFYEQYF.

The rearrangement uses TRBV11-3 and TRBJ2-1; 9 bases are shared with TRBD2. CDR1 and CDR2 (germline): SGHNT, YENEEA. V lost 3 bases to trimming and J lost 10 bases; unmatched junction nucleotides: 10. The CDR3 consists of 15 residues. The DNA for the CDR3 is TGTGCCAGCAGCTTGGGAGCGGGAGGCCCCCGGGAGCAGTTCTTC. This sequence encodes CASSLGAGGPREQFF.

The chain combines TRBV6-2 or TRBV6-3 with TRBJ2-5; the D gene is possibly TRBD2 (5 bases). V lost 2 bases, J lost 4 bases, and 8 bases lay in between. This CDR3 region has 13 residues. Germline CDR1 is MNHEY and CDR2 is SVGEGT. The CDR3 region has the DNA TGTGCCAGCAGTTACCCGGGGAGAGAGACCCAGTACTTC. Residues: CASSYPGRETQYF.